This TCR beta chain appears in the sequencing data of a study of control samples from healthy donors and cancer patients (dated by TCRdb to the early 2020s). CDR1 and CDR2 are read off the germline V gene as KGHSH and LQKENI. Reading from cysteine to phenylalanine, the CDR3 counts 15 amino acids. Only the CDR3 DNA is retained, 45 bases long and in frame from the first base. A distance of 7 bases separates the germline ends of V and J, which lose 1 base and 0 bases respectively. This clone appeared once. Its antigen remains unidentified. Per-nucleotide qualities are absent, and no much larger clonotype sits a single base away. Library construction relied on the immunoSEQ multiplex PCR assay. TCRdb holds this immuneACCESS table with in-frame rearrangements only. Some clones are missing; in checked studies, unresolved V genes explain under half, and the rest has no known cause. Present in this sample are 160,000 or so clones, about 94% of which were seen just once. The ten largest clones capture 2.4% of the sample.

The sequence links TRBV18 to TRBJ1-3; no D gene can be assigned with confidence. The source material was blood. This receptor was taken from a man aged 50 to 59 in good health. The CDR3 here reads CASSPQANSGNTIYF. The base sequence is TGTGCCAGCTCACCACAGGCCAACTCTGGAAACACCATATATTTT.